Following are 19 T cell receptor beta chains from one sample sequenced in a study of shared clonotypes between healthy human individuals. Here immunoSEQ multiplex PCR was the method, and the copy in TCRdb shows in-frame clones only, minus some. The sample lists some 630,000 clones; about two thirds were seen once. Specimen: memory CD4+ T cells sorted from blood. The subset is: CD45RA-negative fraction. Receptors were obtained from a woman in her thirties in good health.

V and J are TRBV4-1 and TRBJ2-5, with 7 nucleotides matching TRBD2. Germline-derived CDR1 and CDR2 are MGHRA and YSYEKL. V shed 0 bases and J 4 bases; nucleotides not matched to a gene: 8. The CDR3 has 16 amino acids. The CDR3 bases are TGCGCCAGCAGCCAAGATCGGGGGGTAGCGGGAGAGACCCAGTACTTC. Translation: CASSQDRGVAGETQYF.

The V and J genes are TRBV19 and TRBJ1-1; TRBD1 matches 7 bases. The J segment lost 5 bases and the V segment lost 5 bases, leaving 5 bases of the junction unmatched. There are 13 residues in the CDR3. Germline CDR1 reads LNHDA; CDR2 reads SQIVND (reference sequence). CDR3 loop: CASSPTGRTEAFF. The CDR3 coding sequence is TGTGCCAGTAGTCCGACAGGGAGGACTGAAGCTTTCTTT. Full variable domain (rest looked up from reference TRBV19 and TRBJ1-1): DGGITQSPKYLFRKEGQNVTLSCEQNLNHDAMYWYRQDPGQGLRLIYYSQIVNDFQKGDIAEGYSVSREKKESFPLTVTSAQKNPTAFYLCASSPTGRTEAFFGQGTRLTVV.

V gene TRBV5-1 combines with J gene TRBJ2-2; TRBD2 is a possible D gene (6 bases). Trimming left V 1 base short and J 4 bases short, with 14 bases between. The CDR3 length is 16 residues. Germline loops: CDR1 SGHRS, CDR2 YFSETQ. For the CDR3, the DNA is TGCGCCAGCAGCTTGAGGGCTAGCGAAAGCACCGGGGAGCTGTTTTTT. Its protein is CASSLRASESTGELFF.

This clone was picked up a small number of times. This sample includes further DNA sequences coding for the same CDR3. This rearrangement joins TRBV18 to TRBJ1-5, with D maybe TRBD1 (5 bases). Germline-derived CDR1 and CDR2 are KGHSH and LQKENI. Trimming cost V 3 bases and J 2 bases, with 8 bases left between them. The CDR3 spans 14 residues. CDR3 residues: CASSPEGGNQPQHF. CDR3 DNA sequence: TGTGCCAGCTCACCGGAAGGGGGCAATCAGCCCCAGCATTTT.

The chain is built from TRBV4-1 and TRBJ1-2; maybe TRBD1 (5 bases). V was cut by 2 bases and J by 2 bases, with 12 bases left in between. Germline-derived CDR1 and CDR2 are MGHRA and YSYEKL. This CDR3 has 15 residues. This chain's CDR3 is CASSQTPGRNYGYTF. In nucleotides, the CDR3 is TGCGCCAGCAGCCAAACTCCGGGGCGAAACTATGGCTACACCTTC.

This clone was detected only a few times. This rearrangement joins TRBV19 to TRBJ1-4, with 7 bases lining up with TRBD1. CDR3 length equals 13 residues. J gave up 8 bases and V 9 bases, and 9 bases lay outside the gene matches. Germline CDR1 is LNHDA and CDR2 is SQIVND (reference sequence). This CDR3 reads CASRQGGAEKLFF. Here the CDR3 DNA reads TGTGCCAGCCGACAGGGAGGCGCCGAAAAACTGTTTTTT.

V is TRBV28 and J is TRBJ1-5; D call uncertain. The V and J ends lost 1 base and 3 bases respectively, with 10 bases between them. There are 15 residues in the CDR3. CDR1 is MDHEN and CDR2 is SYDVKM in the germline V gene. The CDR3 nucleotides are TGTGCCAGCAGTTTATTCGGCGGAGACAATCAGCCCCAGCATTTT. As protein: CASSLFGGDNQPQHF. Full variable domain (rest looked up from reference TRBV28 and TRBJ1-5): DVKVTQSSRYLVKRTGEKVFLECVQDMDHENMFWYRQDPGLGLRLIYFSYDVKMKEKGDIPEGYSVSREKKERFSLILESASTNQTSMYLCASSLFGGDNQPQHFGDGTRLSIL.

The V call is TRBV30, the J call TRBJ1-2; D not certain. Trimming pared 1 base from V and 4 bases from J, leaving 13 bases between. This CDR3 spans 14 amino acids. In germline, CDR1 is GTSNPN, CDR2 SVGIG (reference sequence). For the CDR3, the DNA is TGTGCCTGGAGTGGGTCAAGAAGGTTCTATGGCTACACCTTC. Translated: CAWSGSRRFYGYTF.

Remarks on this clone: Other DNA sequences of this sample code for an identical CDR3. This rearrangement joins TRBV5-1 to TRBJ1-5; perhaps TRBD1 as D (5 bases). This CDR3 has 15 amino acids. Trimming shortened V by 0 bases and J by 2 bases, and 9 bases separated the two germline ends. Germline V gene lookup returns CDR1 SGHRS and CDR2 YFSETQ. In nucleotides, the CDR3 is TGCGCCAGCAGCTTGGAGGGAGGGGGCAATCAGCCCCAGCATTTT. Translating gives CASSLEGGGNQPQHF. Full variable domain (rest looked up from reference TRBV5-1 and TRBJ1-5): KAGVTQTPRYLIKTRGQQVTLSCSPISGHRSVSWYQQTPGQGLQFLFEYFSETQRNKGNFPGRFSGRQFSNSRSEMNVSTLELGDSALYLCASSLEGGGNQPQHFGDGTRLSIL.

The sample holds one count of this clone. This chain uses TRBV28 with TRBJ2-3; the D is unclear. This CDR3 has 16 amino acids. Germline V gene lookup returns CDR1 MDHEN and CDR2 SYDVKM. Trimming shortened V by 10 bases and J by 5 bases, and 25 bases separated the two germline ends. The CDR3 loop is CATKRTSQQVRDTQYF. DNA of the CDR3: TGTGCCACGAAGAGGACCAGCCAGCAAGTGAGAGATACGCAGTATTTT.

This clone has just one count. The CDR3 loop reads CASSEGTSRSYEQYF. CDR3 nucleotides: TGTGCCAGCAGTGAAGGGACTAGCAGGTCCTACGAGCAGTACTTC. The gene calls are TRBV2 and TRBJ2-7, with 8 positions matching TRBD2. V lost 1 base and J lost 1; bases outside the gene matches: 3. The CDR3 is 15 residues long. The germline V gene has CDR1 SNHLY and CDR2 FYNNEI. Full variable domain (missing parts from reference TRBV2 and TRBJ2-7): EPEVTQTPSHQVTQMGQEVILRCVPISNHLYFYWYRQILGQKVEFLVSFYNNEISEKSEIFDDQFSVERPDGSNFTLKIRSTKLEDSAMYFCASSEGTSRSYEQYFGPGTRLTVT.

The rearrangement uses TRBV7-2 and TRBJ1-2; D gene ambiguous. Trimming left V 5 bases short and J 7 bases short, with 8 bases between. Germline V gene sequence: CDR1 SGHTA, CDR2 FQGNSA. The CDR3 totals 11 residues. The CDR3 loop reads CASSRWGGYTF. For the CDR3, the DNA is TGTGCCAGCAGCCGGTGGGGTGGCTACACCTTC. Drawing the rest from reference TRBV7-2 and TRBJ1-2, the complete variable domain is GAGVSQSPSNKVTEKGKDVELRCDPISGHTALYWYRQSLGQGLEFLIYFQGNSAPDKSGLPSDRFSAERTGGSVSTLTIQRTQQEDSAVYLCASSRWGGYTFGSGTRLTVV.

In DNA, the CDR3 is TGCGCCAGCAGCTTGGCCAGGGGTGCCTCTGGAAACACCATATATTTT. This gives the protein CASSLARGASGNTIYF. The gene calls are TRBV5-1 and TRBJ1-3; a weak D match, TRBD1 (6 bases). The germline V gene has CDR1 SGHRS and CDR2 YFSETQ. This CDR3 spans 16 amino acids. Trimming left V 0 bases short and J 0 bases short, with 10 bases between.

This clone has a handful of counts. Distinct nucleotide sequences in the sample also encode this CDR3. The chain joins TRBV30 to TRBJ2-1; D unresolved. V lost 4 bases and J 0 bases, leaving 10 bases between the germline ends. Germline CDR1 is GTSNPN and CDR2 is SVGIG (reference sequence). This CDR3 is built from 14 residues. The CDR3 reads CAWTSGSSYNEQFF. Written as DNA, the CDR3 is TGTGCCTGGACCTCTGGAAGCTCCTACAATGAGCAGTTCTTC.

This clone was seen once. The chain links TRBV6-1 to TRBJ2-1, with D unresolved. The CDR3 has 12 residues. The V end was cut by 7 bases, the J end by 6 bases, with 10 bases between. Germline assignment: CDR1 MNHNS and CDR2 SASEGT. CDR3 sequence reads: CASTPSGNEQFF. CDR3 DNA sequence: TGTGCCAGCACCCCCTCCGGCAATGAGCAGTTCTTC.

V gene TRBV28 combines with J gene TRBJ2-2; possibly TRBD1 for D (6 bases). Trimming cost V 4 bases and J 0 bases, with 9 bases left between them. Germline-derived CDR1 and CDR2 are MDHEN and SYDVKM. The length of the CDR3 is 15 residues. The CDR3 reads CASSSGQPNTGELFF. CDR3 nucleotides: TGTGCCAGCAGTTCCGGACAGCCGAACACCGGGGAGCTGTTTTTT.

The chain combines TRBV5-1 with TRBJ1-2; D gene ambiguous. V lost 4 bases and J lost 4, with 11 bases in between. CDR3 length: 13 amino acids. Germline CDR1 is SGHRS and CDR2 is YFSETQ. This CDR3 reads CASSLEYSYGYTF. The CDR3 bases are TGCGCCAGCAGCCTGGAGTACTCCTATGGCTACACCTTC.

V usage is TRBV4-1 and J usage is TRBJ1-5, with TRBD1 matching 7 bases. Unmatched junction bases numbered 3, after V lost 0 bases and J lost 4 bases. CDR1 MGHRA and CDR2 YSYEKL come from the germline V gene. The CDR3 extends over 15 amino acids. The CDR3 DNA reads TGCGCCAGCAGCCAAGAGGGACAGCCTAATCAGCCCCAGCATTTT. As protein: CASSQEGQPNQPQHF.

V and J are TRBV29-1 and TRBJ2-1; no firm D call. The CDR3 spans 10 residues. Germline V gives CDR1 SQVTM, CDR2 ANQGSEA. The germline V and J ends were trimmed by 4 bases and 10 bases, with 8 bases remaining between them. DNA for the CDR3: TGCAGCGTTGGAACGGTAGAGCAGTTCTTC. Encoded protein: CSVGTVEQFF.